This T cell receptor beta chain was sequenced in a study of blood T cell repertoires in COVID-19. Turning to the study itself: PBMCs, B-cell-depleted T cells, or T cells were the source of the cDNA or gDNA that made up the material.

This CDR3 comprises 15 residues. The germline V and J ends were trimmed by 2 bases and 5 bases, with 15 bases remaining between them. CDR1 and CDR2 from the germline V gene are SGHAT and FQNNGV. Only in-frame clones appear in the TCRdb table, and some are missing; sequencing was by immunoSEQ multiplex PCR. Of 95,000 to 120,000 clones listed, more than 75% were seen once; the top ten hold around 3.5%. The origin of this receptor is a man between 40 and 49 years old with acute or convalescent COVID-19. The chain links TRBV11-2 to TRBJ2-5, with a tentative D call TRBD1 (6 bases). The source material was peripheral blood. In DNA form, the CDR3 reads TGTGCCAGCAGCTTACTTACAGGGTCCTGGGAGACCCAGTACTTC. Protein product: CASSLLTGSWETQYF.